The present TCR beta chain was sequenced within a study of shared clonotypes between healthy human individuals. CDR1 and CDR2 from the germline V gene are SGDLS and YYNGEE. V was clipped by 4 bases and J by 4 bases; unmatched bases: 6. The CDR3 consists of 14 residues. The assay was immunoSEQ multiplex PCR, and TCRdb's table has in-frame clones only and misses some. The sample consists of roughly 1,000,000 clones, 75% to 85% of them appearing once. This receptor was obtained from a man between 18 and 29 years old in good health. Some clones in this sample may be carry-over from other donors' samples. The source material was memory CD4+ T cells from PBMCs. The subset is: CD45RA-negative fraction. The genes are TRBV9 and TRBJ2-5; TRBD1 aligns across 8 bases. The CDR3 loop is CASSSTGVGETQYF. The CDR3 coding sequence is TGTGCCAGCAGCTCGACAGGGGTGGGAGAGACCCAGTACTTC.